This TCR beta chain was recorded in a study of blood T cells in healthy people across ages. Regarding the study as a whole: More naive CD4+ cells and higher diversity were found in long-lived than in aged donors. It was held that diversity estimates obtained from one million T cells represented underestimates. PBMCs that were unsorted prevented a conclusive naive versus antigen-experienced comparison.

This clonotype turned up a few times. Its antigen is undetermined. Combining a sample-barcoded 5' primer with a J-beta primer mix, a second PCR ran for about 7 to 12 cycles. Per-sample output comprised a minimum of 2.5 million paired-end reads containing CDR3. From the 5' RACE reads, TCRdb called clonotypes with MiXCR, one entry per CDR3 protein. The data contain about 1 million distinct CDR3 sequences, under 45% of them singletons. V was shortened by 1 base and J by 7 bases, with 14 bases between the two germline ends. Germline V lookup: CDR1 DFQATT, CDR2 SNEGSKA (reference sequence). This CDR3 region has 14 residues.

The specimen sequenced was blood. The chain combines TRBV20-1 with TRBJ2-1; D is possibly TRBD1 (6 bases). This sequence was found in a woman aged 55-69 years in good health. CDR3 DNA sequence: TGCAGTGCTAGAGTGCAGGGGCAGTTGAATGAGCAGTTCTTC. Translating gives CSARVQGQLNEQFF.